This TCR beta chain was profiled in a study of monozygotic twins with cystic fibrosis. Germline loops: CDR1 MDHEN, CDR2 SYDVKM. CDR3 length: 15 amino acids. V lost 2 bases, J lost 7 bases, and 8 bases stayed unmatched. TCRdb keeps only in-frame clones here, not all; method: immunoSEQ multiplex PCR. The sample lists about 32,000 clones, under 95% occurring once. The receptor was isolated from a girl under 10 years old with cystic fibrosis. The sample taken for sequencing was blood. The V and J genes are TRBV28 and TRBJ2-1, with TRBD2 identical over 7 bases. The CDR3 sequence is CASSLMAGVSNEQFF. CDR3 bases: TGTGCCAGCAGTTTAATGGCGGGAGTCTCAAATGAGCAGTTCTTC.